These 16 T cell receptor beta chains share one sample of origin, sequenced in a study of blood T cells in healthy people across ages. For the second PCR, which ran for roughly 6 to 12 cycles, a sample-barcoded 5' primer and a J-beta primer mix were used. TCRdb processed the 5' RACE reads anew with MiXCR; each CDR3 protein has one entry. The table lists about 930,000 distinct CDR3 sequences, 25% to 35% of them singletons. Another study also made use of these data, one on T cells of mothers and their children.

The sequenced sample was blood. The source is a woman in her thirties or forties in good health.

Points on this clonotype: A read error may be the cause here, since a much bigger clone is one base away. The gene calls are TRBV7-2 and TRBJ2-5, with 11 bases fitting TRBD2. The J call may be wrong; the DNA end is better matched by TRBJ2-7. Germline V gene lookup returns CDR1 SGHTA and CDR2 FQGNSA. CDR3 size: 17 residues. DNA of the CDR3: TGTGCCAGCAGCAGAGGTGGTATAGCGGGGGGGCAGAACGAGCAGTACTTC. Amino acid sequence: CASSRGGIAGGQNEQYF.

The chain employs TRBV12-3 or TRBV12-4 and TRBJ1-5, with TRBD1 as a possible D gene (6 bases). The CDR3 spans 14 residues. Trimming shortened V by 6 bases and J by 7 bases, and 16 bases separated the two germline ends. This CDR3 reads CASSKDSRRQPQHF. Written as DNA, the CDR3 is TGTGCCAGCAGCAAGGACAGTCGGCGACAGCCCCAGCATTTT.

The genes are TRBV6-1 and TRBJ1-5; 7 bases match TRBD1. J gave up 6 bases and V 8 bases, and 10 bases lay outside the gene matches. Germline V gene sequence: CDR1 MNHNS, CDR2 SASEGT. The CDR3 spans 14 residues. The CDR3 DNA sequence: TGTGCCAGCCGGGGGGGACAGAAGATTCAGCCCCAGCATTTT. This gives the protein CASRGGQKIQPQHF.

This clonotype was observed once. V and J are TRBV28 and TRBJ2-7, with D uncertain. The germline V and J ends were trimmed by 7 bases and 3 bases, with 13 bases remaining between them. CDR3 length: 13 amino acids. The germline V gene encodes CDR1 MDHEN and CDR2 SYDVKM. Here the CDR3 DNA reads TGTGCCAGCAAGACGAAGCAGCGCTACGAGCAGTACTTC. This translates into CASKTKQRYEQYF.

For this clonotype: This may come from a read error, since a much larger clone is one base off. DNA for the CDR3: TGCGCCAGCAGCGACGGACGGAGCTTCTACGAGCAGTACTTC. Translating it yields CASSDGRSFYEQYF. The chain employs TRBV5-1 and TRBJ2-7; no reliable D call. Germline CDR1 and CDR2: SGHRS and YFSETQ. CDR3 size: 14 residues. Trimming pared 4 bases from V and 3 bases from J, leaving 14 bases between.

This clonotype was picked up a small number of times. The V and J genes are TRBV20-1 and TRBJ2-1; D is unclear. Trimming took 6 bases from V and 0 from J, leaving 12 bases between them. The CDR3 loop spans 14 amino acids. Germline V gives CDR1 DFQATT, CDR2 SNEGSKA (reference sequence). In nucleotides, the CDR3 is TGCAGTGCAAGAACCGACACCTCCTACAATGAGCAGTTCTTC. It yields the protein CSARTDTSYNEQFF.

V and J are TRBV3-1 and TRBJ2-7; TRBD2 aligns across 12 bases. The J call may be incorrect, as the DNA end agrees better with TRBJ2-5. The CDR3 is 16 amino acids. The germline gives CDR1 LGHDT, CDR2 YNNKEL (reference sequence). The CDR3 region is CASSQRASGGAETQYF. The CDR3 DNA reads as TGTGCCAGCAGCCAAAGGGCTAGCGGGGGGGCCGAGACCCAGTACTTC.

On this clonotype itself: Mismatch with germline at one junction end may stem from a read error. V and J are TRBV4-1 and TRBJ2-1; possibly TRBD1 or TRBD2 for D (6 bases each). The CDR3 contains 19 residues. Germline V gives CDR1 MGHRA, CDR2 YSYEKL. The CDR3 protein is CAGSQLGQGGPSSYNEQFF. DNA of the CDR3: TGCGCCGGCAGCCAACTTGGGCAAGGGGGGCCAAGCTCCTACAATGAGCAGTTCTTC.

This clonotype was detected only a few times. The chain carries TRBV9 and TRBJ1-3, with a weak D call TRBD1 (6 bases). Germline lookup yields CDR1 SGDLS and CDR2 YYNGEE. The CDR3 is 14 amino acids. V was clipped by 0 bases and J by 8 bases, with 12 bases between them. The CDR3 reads CASSVDREGYTIYF. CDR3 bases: TGTGCCAGCAGCGTAGACAGGGAGGGATACACCATATATTTT.

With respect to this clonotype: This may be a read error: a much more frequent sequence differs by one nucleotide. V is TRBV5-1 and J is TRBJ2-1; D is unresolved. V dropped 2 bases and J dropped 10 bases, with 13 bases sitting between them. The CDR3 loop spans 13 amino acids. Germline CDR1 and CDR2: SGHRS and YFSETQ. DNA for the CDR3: TGCGCCAGCAGCTTTGGGGTGAACTACGAGCAGTTCTTC. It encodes CASSFGVNYEQFF.

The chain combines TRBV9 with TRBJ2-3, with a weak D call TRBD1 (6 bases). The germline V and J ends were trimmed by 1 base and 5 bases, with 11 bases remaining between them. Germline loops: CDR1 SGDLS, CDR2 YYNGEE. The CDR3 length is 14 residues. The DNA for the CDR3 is TGTGCCAGCAGCGTACAACAGGGTGGAGATACGCAGTATTTT. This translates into CASSVQQGGDTQYF.

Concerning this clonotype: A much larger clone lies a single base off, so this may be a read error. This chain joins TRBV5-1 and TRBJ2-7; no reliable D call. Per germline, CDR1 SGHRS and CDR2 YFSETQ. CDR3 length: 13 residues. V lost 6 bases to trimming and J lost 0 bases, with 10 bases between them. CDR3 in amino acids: CASMEFSSYEQYF. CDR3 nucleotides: TGCGCCAGCATGGAGTTTAGCTCCTACGAGCAGTACTTC. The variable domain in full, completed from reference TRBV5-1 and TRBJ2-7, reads KAGVTQTPRYLIKTRGQQVTLSCSPISGHRSVSWYQQTPGQGLQFLFEYFSETQRNKGNFPGRFSGRQFSNSRSEMNVSTLELGDSALYLCASMEFSSYEQYFGPGTRLTVT.

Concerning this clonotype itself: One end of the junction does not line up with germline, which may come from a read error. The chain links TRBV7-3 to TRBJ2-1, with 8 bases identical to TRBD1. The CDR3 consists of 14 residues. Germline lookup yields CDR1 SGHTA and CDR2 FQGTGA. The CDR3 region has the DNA TGTGCCGGCAGCCAGACAGGGGTCGTGGATGAGCAGTTCTTC. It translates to CAGSQTGVVDEQFF.

This chain's CDR3 is CASSGHSSYEQYF. The CDR3 DNA follows: TGTGCCAGCAGTGGGCACTCCTCCTACGAGCAGTACTTC. This chain uses TRBV6-1 with TRBJ2-7; no firm D call. This CDR3 spans 13 amino acids. V lost 4 bases and J lost 0, with 7 bases in between. CDR1 MNHNS and CDR2 SASEGT come from the germline V gene.

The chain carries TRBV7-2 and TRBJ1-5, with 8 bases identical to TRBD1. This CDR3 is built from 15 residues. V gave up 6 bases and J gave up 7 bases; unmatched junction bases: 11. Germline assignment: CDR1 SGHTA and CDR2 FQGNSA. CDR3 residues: CASSSRQGQGQPQHF. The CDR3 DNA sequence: TGTGCCAGCAGTTCCAGACAGGGGCAAGGGCAGCCCCAGCATTTT.

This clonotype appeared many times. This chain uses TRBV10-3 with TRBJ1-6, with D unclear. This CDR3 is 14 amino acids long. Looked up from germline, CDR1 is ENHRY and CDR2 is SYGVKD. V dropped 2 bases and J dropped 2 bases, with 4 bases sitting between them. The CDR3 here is CAISEGAYNSPLHF. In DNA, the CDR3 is TGTGCCATCAGTGAGGGGGCCTATAATTCACCCCTCCACTTT.